This T cell receptor (beta chain) came from a study of regulatory T cells in long-lasting Graves disease. This clonotype was detected only a few times. Both iRepertoire HTBI primers and Arm-PCR of CDR3 regions were used to build the TCR beta libraries. TCRdb independently ran MiXCR on the multiplex PCR reads; one entry per CDR3 protein. This sample yields under 700,000 distinct CDR3 sequences, of which around 16% are seen a single time; more than 20% belongs to the top ten. Trimming left V 2 bases short and J 5 bases short, with 12 bases between. CDR1 is SGHRS and CDR2 is YFSETQ in the germline V gene. The CDR3 totals 14 residues. Time point of the sample: newly diagnosed GD, antithyroid drugs for less than 3 months. RNA extracted from PBMCs served as the sequencing template. This sample also appeared in a second study, on T cells in Graves' hyperthyroidism and ophthalmopathy. As that study records: An absence of ophthalmopathy progression within 18 months meant stable Graves' hyperthyroidism.

The specimen comprised peripheral blood mononuclear cells (PBMCs), sampled at new diagnosis, from a patient treated with antithyroid drugs. V usage is TRBV5-1 and J usage is TRBJ2-3, with a tentative D call TRBD1 (5 bases). The TCR sequence derives from a woman aged 35-60 years with Graves disease. The CDR3, as DNA: TGCGCCAGCAGCTTACAGGTGGTGGAAGATACGCAGTATTTT. Translation gives CASSLQVVEDTQYF. Complete variable domain (other parts from reference TRBV5-1 and TRBJ2-3): KAGVTQTPRYLIKTRGQQVTLSCSPISGHRSVSWYQQTPGQGLQFLFEYFSETQRNKGNFPGRFSGRQFSNSRSEMNVSTLELGDSALYLCASSLQVVEDTQYFGPGTRLTVL.